Given below is one T cell receptor beta chain in context. Its matching antigen is unknown. The data originate from a study of shared clonotypes between healthy human individuals. Whole-study findings and limits: For naive CD4 cells, around 5% of clonotypes were shared across a few donors.

It was CD45RO-negative cells, positively selected for CCR7, that made up naive CD8 cells, with terminally differentiated effector memory CD45RA+ cells excluded. Here immunoSEQ multiplex PCR was the method, and the copy in TCRdb shows in-frame clones only, minus some. The sample lists about 2 million clones; approximately 94% were seen once. Germline V gene sequence: CDR1 LGHNA, CDR2 YSLEER. CDR3 length equals 14 residues. V was pared by 0 bases and J by 1 base, with 6 bases between. The TCR comes from a man aged 18 to 30 in good health. Source material: naive CD8+ T cells sorted from blood. J is TRBJ2-5 and V is TRBV4-3; D remains ambiguous. CDR3 sequence (DNA): TGCGCCAGCAGCCAAGATTCCACCCAAGAGACCCAGTACTTC. Translation gives CASSQDSTQETQYF.